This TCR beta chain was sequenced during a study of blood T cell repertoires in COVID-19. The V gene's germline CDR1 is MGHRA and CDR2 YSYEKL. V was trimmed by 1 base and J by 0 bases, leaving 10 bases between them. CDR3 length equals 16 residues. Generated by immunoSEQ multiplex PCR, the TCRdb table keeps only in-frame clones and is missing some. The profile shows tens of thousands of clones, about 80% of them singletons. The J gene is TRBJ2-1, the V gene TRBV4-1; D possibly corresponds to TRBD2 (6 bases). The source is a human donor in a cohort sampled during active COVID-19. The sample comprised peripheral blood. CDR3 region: CASSQGDLSSYNEQFF. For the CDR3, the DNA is TGCGCCAGCAGCCAAGGGGACTTAAGCTCCTACAATGAGCAGTTCTTC.